This is a list of T cell receptor beta chains from one sample in a study of blood T cell repertoires in COVID-19. Sequenced by immunoSEQ multiplex PCR; TCRdb stores in-frame clones only, minus some. The sample lists under 300,000 clones; about four fifths were seen once. Sequenced material: peripheral blood. These receptors were taken from a woman between 45 and 65 years old who had recovered from COVID-19. Both conserved end residues are part of each CDR3. Fields, in order: J gene, D gene, CDR3 length, V gene, clone size, CDR3 DNA, CDR3 protein. A D gene is named only where the DNA matches it firmly. Size tells how often a clone was seen (once, few, many) or the class of an expanded clone, and some rows leave it out.

TRBJ2-2 | - | 15 | TRBV5-1 | - | TGCGCCAGCAGCTTGTCGACAGCGAACACCGGGGAGCTGTTTTTT | CASSLSTANTGELFF
TRBJ2-2 | TRBD1 | 14 | TRBV19 | - | TGTGCCAGTAGCGGACAGGGGAACACCGGGGAGCTGTTTTTT | CASSGQGNTGELFF
TRBJ1-4 | - | 14 | TRBV6-5 | - | TGTGCCAGCAGTTACTCGATTTGGGAGGGCGGACTGTTTTTT | CASSYSIWEGGLFF
TRBJ1-5 | - | 15 | TRBV7-9 | - | TGTGCCAGCAGCTTAGATTTCAGGGGAGATCAGCCCCAGCATTTT | CASSLDFRGDQPQHF
TRBJ2-7 | - | 15 | TRBV5-8 | once | TGTGCCAGCAGCTCGGAAGGGACACCCCCCTACGAGCAGTACTTC | CASSSEGTPPYEQYF
TRBJ1-2 | - | 11 | TRBV20-1 | - | TGCAGTGCCCGGAGTGACTATGGCTACACCTTC | CSARSDYGYTF
TRBJ1-6 | - | 14 | TRBV9 | - | TGTGCCAGCAGTGCTGACAGGTCTAATTCACCCCTCCACTTT | CASSADRSNSPLHF
TRBJ1-4 | TRBD1 | 12 | TRBV12-3/TRBV12-4 | - | TGTGCCAGATGGGACAGGGTCGAAAAACTGTTTTTT | CARWDRVEKLFF
TRBJ1-1 | - | 14 | TRBV5-1 | once | TGCGCCAGCAGCTCCACAACCTCGAACACTGAAGCTTTCTTT | CASSSTTSNTEAFF
TRBJ2-2 | TRBD1 | 16 | TRBV27 | - | TGTGCCAGCAGTCCCCCGACAGGGTCATGGACCGGGGAGCTGTTTTTT | CASSPPTGSWTGELFF
TRBJ1-2 | TRBD1 | 14 | TRBV6-5 | - | TGTGCCAGCAGTTACTTCACAGGGGGCGTAGGCTACACCTTC | CASSYFTGGVGYTF